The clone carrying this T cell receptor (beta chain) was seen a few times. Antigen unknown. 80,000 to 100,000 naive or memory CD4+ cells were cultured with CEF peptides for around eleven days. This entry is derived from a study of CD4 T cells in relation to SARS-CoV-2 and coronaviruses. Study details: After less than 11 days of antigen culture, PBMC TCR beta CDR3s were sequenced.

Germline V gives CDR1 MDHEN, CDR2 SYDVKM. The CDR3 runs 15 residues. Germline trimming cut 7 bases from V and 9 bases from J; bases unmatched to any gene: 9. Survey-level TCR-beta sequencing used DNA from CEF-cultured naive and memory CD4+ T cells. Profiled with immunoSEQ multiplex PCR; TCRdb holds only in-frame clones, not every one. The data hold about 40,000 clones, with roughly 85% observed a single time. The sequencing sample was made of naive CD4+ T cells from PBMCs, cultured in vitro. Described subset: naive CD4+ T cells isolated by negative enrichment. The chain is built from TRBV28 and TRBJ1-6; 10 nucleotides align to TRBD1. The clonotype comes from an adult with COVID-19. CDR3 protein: CASKMPGTGVSPLHF. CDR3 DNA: TGTGCCAGCAAGATGCCCGGGACAGGGGTTTCACCCCTCCACTTT.